Listed below are T cell receptor beta chains from one sample, sequenced in a study of T cell responses to AZD1222 COVID-19 vaccine. Here immunoSEQ multiplex PCR was the method, and the copy in TCRdb shows in-frame clones only, minus some. The table records about 160,000 clones, approximately 87% of them present only once. Sequenced here: peripheral blood, sampled 28 days after the second AZD1222 dose. The receptor set was obtained from an adult who received the AZD1222 COVID-19 vaccine. Both conserved end residues are part of each CDR3. Fields, in order: CDR3 protein, CDR3 DNA, D gene, V gene, J gene, CDR3 length, clone size. D genes are given only for firm matches. Not every row has a clone size; where given, it reads once, few, many or a size class.

cdr3_aa: CASTGTGHSPLHF
cdr3_nt: TGTGCCAGCACCGGGACAGGGCATTCACCCCTCCACTTT
d_call: TRBD1
v_call: TRBV5-6
j_call: TRBJ1-6
cdr3_length: 13
clone_size: -

cdr3_aa: CASSQDVQGVRNEKLFF
cdr3_nt: TGTGCCAGCAGCCAAGATGTGCAGGGGGTACGAAATGAAAAACTGTTTTTT
d_call: TRBD1
v_call: TRBV4-2
j_call: TRBJ1-4
cdr3_length: 17
clone_size: -

cdr3_aa: CASSPPGQGRQPQHF
cdr3_nt: TGTGCCAGCTCACCGCCCGGACAGGGTAGACAGCCCCAGCATTTT
d_call: TRBD1
v_call: TRBV18
j_call: TRBJ1-5
cdr3_length: 15
clone_size: -

cdr3_aa: CASRQGGGEGGYTF
cdr3_nt: TGCGCCAGCAGGCAGGGGGGGGGCGAGGGTGGCTACACCTTC
d_call: TRBD1
v_call: TRBV4-3
j_call: TRBJ1-2
cdr3_length: 14
clone_size: -

cdr3_aa: CASSHLLGNTQYF
cdr3_nt: TGTGCCAGCAGTCACCTTCTGGGGAATACGCAGTATTTT
d_call: -
v_call: TRBV6-4
j_call: TRBJ2-3
cdr3_length: 13
clone_size: -

cdr3_aa: CASSRTQGAYNEQFF
cdr3_nt: TGTGCCAGCAGCCGAACCCAGGGGGCCTACAATGAGCAGTTCTTC
d_call: TRBD1
v_call: TRBV3-1/TRBV3-2
j_call: TRBJ2-1
cdr3_length: 15
clone_size: -

cdr3_aa: CASSKGVSPLHF
cdr3_nt: TGTGCCTCGAGCAAGGGGGTTTCACCCCTCCACTTT
d_call: -
v_call: TRBV19
j_call: TRBJ1-6
cdr3_length: 12
clone_size: -

cdr3_aa: CASSDPRDNEQFF
cdr3_nt: TGTGCCAGCAGTGACCCTAGGGACAATGAGCAGTTCTTC
d_call: -
v_call: TRBV2
j_call: TRBJ2-1
cdr3_length: 13
clone_size: -

cdr3_aa: CASSQNRGIEEKLFF
cdr3_nt: TGTGCCAGCAGCCAAAACAGGGGCATAGAAGAAAAACTGTTTTTT
d_call: TRBD1
v_call: TRBV7-2
j_call: TRBJ1-4
cdr3_length: 15
clone_size: -

cdr3_aa: CASSSQGPDTEAFF
cdr3_nt: TGTGCCAGCAGCTCGCAGGGACCGGACACTGAAGCTTTCTTT
d_call: -
v_call: TRBV5-6
j_call: TRBJ1-1
cdr3_length: 14
clone_size: -

cdr3_aa: CATKDTEVYNEQFF
cdr3_nt: TGTGCCACTAAAGACACGGAAGTTTACAATGAGCAGTTCTTC
d_call: -
v_call: TRBV2
j_call: TRBJ2-1
cdr3_length: 14
clone_size: -

cdr3_aa: CASSKQENTEAFF
cdr3_nt: TGTGCCAGCAGCAAACAAGAGAACACTGAAGCTTTCTTT
d_call: -
v_call: TRBV7-2
j_call: TRBJ1-1
cdr3_length: 13
clone_size: -

cdr3_aa: CASSGGGRASPYQETQYF
cdr3_nt: TGTGCCAGCAGTGGCGGGGGAAGGGCGTCCCCTTACCAAGAGACCCAGTACTTC
d_call: TRBD2
v_call: TRBV2
j_call: TRBJ2-5
cdr3_length: 18
clone_size: -

cdr3_aa: CATTTDSNTGELFF
cdr3_nt: TGCGCCACCACTACCGATTCGAACACCGGGGAGCTGTTTTTT
d_call: -
v_call: TRBV5-1
j_call: TRBJ2-2
cdr3_length: 14
clone_size: -

cdr3_aa: CASSDPPTYNEQFF
cdr3_nt: TGCGCCAGCAGTGATCCACCAACCTACAATGAGCAGTTCTTC
d_call: -
v_call: TRBV10-2
j_call: TRBJ2-1
cdr3_length: 14
clone_size: -

cdr3_aa: CASSLYGEQFF
cdr3_nt: TGTGCCAGCAGCTTATATGGTGAGCAGTTCTTC
d_call: -
v_call: TRBV5-6
j_call: TRBJ2-1
cdr3_length: 11
clone_size: -

cdr3_aa: CATRTGGNTEAFF
cdr3_nt: TGTGCCACCAGGACAGGGGGGAACACTGAAGCTTTCTTT
d_call: TRBD1
v_call: TRBV6-5
j_call: TRBJ1-1
cdr3_length: 13
clone_size: -

cdr3_aa: CASSLRAEKLFF
cdr3_nt: TGTGCCAGCAGTTTGAGGGCAGAAAAACTGTTTTTT
d_call: -
v_call: TRBV12-3/TRBV12-4
j_call: TRBJ1-4
cdr3_length: 12
clone_size: -

cdr3_aa: CASSLQSGAGMSTDTQYF
cdr3_nt: TGTGCCAGCAGCTTACAATCGGGGGCTGGGATGAGCACAGATACGCAGTATTTT
d_call: -
v_call: TRBV11-2
j_call: TRBJ2-3
cdr3_length: 18
clone_size: -

cdr3_aa: CATSGQGARINEQFF
cdr3_nt: TGTGCCACCAGTGGCCAGGGGGCGCGGATCAATGAGCAGTTCTTC
d_call: TRBD1
v_call: TRBV24-1
j_call: TRBJ2-1
cdr3_length: 15
clone_size: -

cdr3_aa: CASSLLRGSTEAFF
cdr3_nt: TGCGCCAGCAGCCTCTTACGGGGTTCCACTGAAGCTTTCTTT
d_call: -
v_call: TRBV4-3
j_call: TRBJ1-1
cdr3_length: 14
clone_size: -

cdr3_aa: CASSSQGAGTEAFF
cdr3_nt: TGCGCCAGCAGCTCACAGGGGGCGGGGACTGAAGCTTTCTTT
d_call: TRBD1
v_call: TRBV5-1
j_call: TRBJ1-1
cdr3_length: 14
clone_size: -

cdr3_aa: CASSLAFRDTQYF
cdr3_nt: TGTGCCAGCAGCTTAGCGTTTCGAGATACGCAGTATTTT
d_call: -
v_call: TRBV7-2
j_call: TRBJ2-3
cdr3_length: 13
clone_size: -

cdr3_aa: CSGRQGNQPQHF
cdr3_nt: TGCAGCGGAAGACAGGGGAATCAGCCCCAGCATTTT
d_call: TRBD1
v_call: TRBV29-1
j_call: TRBJ1-5
cdr3_length: 12
clone_size: -

cdr3_aa: CSASAGAEQFF
cdr3_nt: TGCAGTGCTAGCGCCGGAGCTGAGCAGTTCTTC
d_call: -
v_call: TRBV20-1
j_call: TRBJ2-1
cdr3_length: 11
clone_size: -

cdr3_aa: CASELSGDTEAFF
cdr3_nt: TGTGCCAGCGAACTGTCCGGGGACACTGAAGCTTTCTTT
d_call: -
v_call: TRBV2
j_call: TRBJ1-1
cdr3_length: 13
clone_size: -

cdr3_aa: CASSPDSVNYGYTF
cdr3_nt: TGTGCCAGCTCACCAGACAGTGTTAACTATGGCTACACCTTC
d_call: -
v_call: TRBV18
j_call: TRBJ1-2
cdr3_length: 14
clone_size: -

cdr3_aa: CASSPGYEQYF
cdr3_nt: TGTGCCAGCAGTCCCGGGTACGAGCAGTACTTC
d_call: -
v_call: TRBV2
j_call: TRBJ2-7
cdr3_length: 11
clone_size: -

cdr3_aa: CASSPTRGGTDTQYF
cdr3_nt: TGCGCCAGCAGCCCTACGCGGGGGGGTACAGATACGCAGTATTTT
d_call: TRBD2
v_call: TRBV4-3
j_call: TRBJ2-3
cdr3_length: 15
clone_size: -

cdr3_aa: CASSIMRDYGYTF
cdr3_nt: TGTGCCAGTAGTATTATGAGGGACTATGGCTACACCTTC
d_call: -
v_call: TRBV19
j_call: TRBJ1-2
cdr3_length: 13
clone_size: -

cdr3_aa: CASSFGPHGNLNQPQHF
cdr3_nt: TGCGCCAGCAGCTTCGGCCCACACGGGAACCTGAATCAGCCCCAGCATTTT
d_call: -
v_call: TRBV5-1
j_call: TRBJ1-5
cdr3_length: 17
clone_size: -

cdr3_aa: CARSGGPADTQYF
cdr3_nt: TGTGCCCGAAGCGGGGGGCCGGCAGATACGCAGTATTTT
d_call: TRBD2
v_call: TRBV30
j_call: TRBJ2-3
cdr3_length: 13
clone_size: -

cdr3_aa: CASSSAEGYYGYTF
cdr3_nt: TGTGCCAGCAGTTCGGCGGAGGGTTACTATGGCTACACCTTC
d_call: -
v_call: TRBV9
j_call: TRBJ1-2
cdr3_length: 14
clone_size: few

cdr3_aa: CASGQRGGHEQYF
cdr3_nt: TGTGCCAGCGGCCAGCGGGGGGGACACGAGCAGTACTTC
d_call: TRBD2
v_call: TRBV6-5
j_call: TRBJ2-7
cdr3_length: 13
clone_size: -

cdr3_aa: CASSPPSSTGELFF
cdr3_nt: TGTGCCAGCTCACCACCGTCCTCCACCGGGGAGCTGTTTTTT
d_call: -
v_call: TRBV18
j_call: TRBJ2-2
cdr3_length: 14
clone_size: once

cdr3_aa: CSVGDRPTEAFF
cdr3_nt: TGCAGCGTAGGGGACCGGCCCACTGAAGCTTTCTTT
d_call: -
v_call: TRBV29-1
j_call: TRBJ1-1
cdr3_length: 12
clone_size: once

cdr3_aa: CASSLAPYEQYF
cdr3_nt: TGCGCCAGCAGCTTGGCTCCCTACGAGCAGTACTTC
d_call: -
v_call: TRBV5-1
j_call: TRBJ2-7
cdr3_length: 12
clone_size: -

cdr3_aa: CASSPGTPVEKLFF
cdr3_nt: TGTGCCAGCAGCCCCGGGACACCCGTGGAAAAACTGTTTTTT
d_call: -
v_call: TRBV3-1/TRBV3-2
j_call: TRBJ1-4
cdr3_length: 14
clone_size: once

cdr3_aa: CASSVNPGGNQPQHF
cdr3_nt: TGTGCCAGCTCAGTCAACCCCGGGGGCAATCAGCCCCAGCATTTT
d_call: -
v_call: TRBV18
j_call: TRBJ1-5
cdr3_length: 15
clone_size: -

cdr3_aa: CASSPGSPGETQYF
cdr3_nt: TGCGCCAGCAGCCCGGGCAGCCCGGGTGAGACCCAGTACTTC
d_call: -
v_call: TRBV5-1
j_call: TRBJ2-5
cdr3_length: 14
clone_size: -

cdr3_aa: CASSTGQTYEQYF
cdr3_nt: TGTGCCAGCAGTACGGGACAGACGTACGAGCAGTACTTC
d_call: TRBD1
v_call: TRBV27
j_call: TRBJ2-7
cdr3_length: 13
clone_size: -

cdr3_aa: CASSPPSTYEQYF
cdr3_nt: TGTGCCAGCAGCCCCCCAAGCACCTACGAGCAGTACTTC
d_call: -
v_call: TRBV5-4
j_call: TRBJ2-7
cdr3_length: 13
clone_size: -

cdr3_aa: CASSPRSNTGELFF
cdr3_nt: TGCGCCAGCAGTCCCCGGTCGAACACCGGGGAGCTGTTTTTT
d_call: -
v_call: TRBV10-2
j_call: TRBJ2-2
cdr3_length: 14
clone_size: -

cdr3_aa: CASSMGPLDQPQHF
cdr3_nt: TGCGCCAGCAGCATGGGACCGCTGGATCAGCCCCAGCATTTT
d_call: -
v_call: TRBV5-1
j_call: TRBJ1-5
cdr3_length: 14
clone_size: once

cdr3_aa: CASSLTGVPDQPQHF
cdr3_nt: TGTGCCAGCAGCCTGACAGGGGTCCCCGATCAGCCCCAGCATTTT
d_call: TRBD1
v_call: TRBV6-5
j_call: TRBJ1-5
cdr3_length: 15
clone_size: -

cdr3_aa: CAISAGTPLGAGELFF
cdr3_nt: TGTGCCATCAGTGCCGGGACCCCACTGGGGGCCGGGGAGCTGTTTTTT
d_call: -
v_call: TRBV10-3
j_call: TRBJ2-2
cdr3_length: 16
clone_size: -

cdr3_aa: CASRSLGGFEYEQYF
cdr3_nt: TGTGCCAGCAGGAGCCTAGGGGGATTCGAGTACGAGCAGTACTTC
d_call: -
v_call: TRBV11-2
j_call: TRBJ2-7
cdr3_length: 15
clone_size: -

cdr3_aa: CASSQATGGSEPQHF
cdr3_nt: TGTGCCAGCAGCCAGGCGACAGGAGGGAGTGAGCCCCAGCATTTT
d_call: -
v_call: TRBV11-2
j_call: TRBJ1-5
cdr3_length: 15
clone_size: -

cdr3_aa: CAWSDSDTIYF
cdr3_nt: TGTGCCTGGAGTGACTCGGACACCATATATTTT
d_call: -
v_call: TRBV30
j_call: TRBJ1-3
cdr3_length: 11
clone_size: -

cdr3_aa: CASSNRQGDTGELFF
cdr3_nt: TGTGCCAGCAGCAACCGACAGGGAGACACCGGGGAGCTGTTTTTT
d_call: TRBD1
v_call: TRBV9
j_call: TRBJ2-2
cdr3_length: 15
clone_size: -

cdr3_aa: CSVEDREIVSETQYF
cdr3_nt: TGCAGCGTGGAGGACAGGGAAATAGTGTCAGAGACCCAGTACTTC
d_call: TRBD1
v_call: TRBV29-1
j_call: TRBJ2-5
cdr3_length: 15
clone_size: -

cdr3_aa: CASSPGLATYNEQFF
cdr3_nt: TGTGCCAGCAGCCCTGGGTTAGCGACGTACAATGAGCAGTTCTTC
d_call: -
v_call: TRBV3-1/TRBV3-2
j_call: TRBJ2-1
cdr3_length: 15
clone_size: -

cdr3_aa: CASTSGITYEQYF
cdr3_nt: TGTGCCAGCACTAGCGGAATAACCTACGAGCAGTACTTC
d_call: TRBD2
v_call: TRBV2
j_call: TRBJ2-7
cdr3_length: 13
clone_size: -

cdr3_aa: CASSLFDGTEQFF
cdr3_nt: TGTGCCAGCAGCCTATTTGACGGGACAGAGCAGTTCTTC
d_call: -
v_call: TRBV7-9
j_call: TRBJ2-1
cdr3_length: 13
clone_size: -

cdr3_aa: CASSVDVRGNEQFF
cdr3_nt: TGTGCCAGCAGCGTGGACGTCCGGGGCAATGAGCAGTTCTTC
d_call: -
v_call: TRBV9
j_call: TRBJ2-1
cdr3_length: 14
clone_size: -

cdr3_aa: CATSLLGGNQPQHF
cdr3_nt: TGTGCCACCAGCCTCCTTGGGGGCAATCAGCCCCAGCATTTT
d_call: -
v_call: TRBV24-1
j_call: TRBJ1-5
cdr3_length: 14
clone_size: -

cdr3_aa: CASSRGTRGEGDYGYTF
cdr3_nt: TGTGCCAGCAGCCGCGGAACCAGGGGAGAGGGCGACTATGGCTACACCTTC
d_call: -
v_call: TRBV3-1/TRBV3-2
j_call: TRBJ1-2
cdr3_length: 17
clone_size: once

cdr3_aa: CASSGVTQYF
cdr3_nt: TGTGCCAGCAGCGGCGTTACGCAGTATTTT
d_call: -
v_call: TRBV9
j_call: TRBJ2-3
cdr3_length: 10
clone_size: -

cdr3_aa: CASSDRDRGGTQYF
cdr3_nt: TGTGCCAGCAGTGATCGGGACAGGGGTGGGACCCAGTACTTC
d_call: TRBD1
v_call: TRBV7-2
j_call: TRBJ2-5
cdr3_length: 14
clone_size: once

cdr3_aa: CASSDSRTPNTEAFF
cdr3_nt: TGTGCCAGCAGTGATTCTAGGACTCCGAACACTGAAGCTTTCTTT
d_call: -
v_call: TRBV25-1
j_call: TRBJ1-1
cdr3_length: 15
clone_size: -